This TCR beta chain was observed in a study of CD8+ T cells in alopecia areata. Background on the study: Treated patients were given 5 to 10 mg oral tofacitinib twice daily. Findings and caveats of the study: Among patients, TCR sharing was less clear than in mice, a difference possibly due in part to HLA diversity in the patient population.

This clone was seen a few times. Its antigen is as yet unknown. The CDR3 runs to 13 residues. The V gene's germline CDR1 is SQVTM and CDR2 ANQGSEA. V was cut by 3 bases and J by 8 bases, with 14 bases left in between. cDNA prepared by RNA extraction and subsequent reverse transcription served as the template for sequencing. TCRdb's copy holds only in-frame clones and misses some; the assay was immunoSEQ multiplex PCR. The sample lists about 150,000 clones, roughly 48% occurring once. Sequences were obtained from CD4+ T cells sorted from blood. This TCR was recovered from a human donor with alopecia areata. The chain is built from TRBV29-1 and TRBJ2-1; D possibly corresponds to TRBD1 (6 bases). The CDR3 nucleotides read TGCAGCGTTGAGGGACACACCAATTATGAGCAGTTCTTC. This gives the protein CSVEGHTNYEQFF.